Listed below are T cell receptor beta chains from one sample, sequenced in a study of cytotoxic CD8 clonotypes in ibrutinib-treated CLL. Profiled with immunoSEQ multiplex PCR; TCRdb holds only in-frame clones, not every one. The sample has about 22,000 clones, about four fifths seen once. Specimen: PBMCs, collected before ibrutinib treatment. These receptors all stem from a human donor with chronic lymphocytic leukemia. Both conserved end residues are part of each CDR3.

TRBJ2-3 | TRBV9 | CASSVATAGGLTDTQYF
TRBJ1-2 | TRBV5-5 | CASSLGQGIIKSYTF
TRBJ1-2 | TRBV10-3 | CAISESRGLRGYTF
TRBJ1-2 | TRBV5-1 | CASSLDSRIAYGYTF
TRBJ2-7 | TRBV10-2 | CASSAASYEQYF
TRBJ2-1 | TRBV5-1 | CASSPGGATAGNEQFF
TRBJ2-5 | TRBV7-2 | CASSLWGGGQETQYF
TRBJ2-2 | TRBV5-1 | CASSHTQVTGELFF
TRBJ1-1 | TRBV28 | CASSSPRLRAFF
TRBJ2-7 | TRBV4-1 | CASSIARGPPSGSRHEQYF
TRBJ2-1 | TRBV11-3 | CASSHRRDDNEQFF